These T cell receptor beta chains were read from a single sample in a study of beta chain features in type 1 diabetes. Sequenced by immunoSEQ multiplex PCR; TCRdb stores in-frame clones only, minus some. The table has about 160,000 clones, just over 9% seen once; the top ten hold 2.3%. Sample: central memory CD4+ T cells from blood. Receptor source: a woman aged 18-29 years in good health. CDR3s include the opening cysteine and the closing phenylalanine or tryptophan. A D gene is named only where the DNA matches it firmly. A row's size may be missing; if present it is once, few, many or a size class.

D gene,J gene,V gene,clone size,CDR3 DNA,CDR3 protein
TRBD1,TRBJ1-3,TRBV9,few,TGTGCCAGCAGCGTGACAGGGACTGGAAACACCATATATTTT,CASSVTGTGNTIYF
TRBD1,TRBJ1-4,TRBV5-1,few,TGCGCCAGCAGTCCCGGGACAGGTATTGAAAAACTGTTTTTT,CASSPGTGIEKLFF
TRBD1,TRBJ1-1,TRBV30,few,TGTGCCTGGGGACAGGGAAACACTGAAGCTTTCTTT,CAWGQGNTEAFF
TRBD2,TRBJ2-1,TRBV18,many,TGTGCCAGCTCACCACCGCTAGCGGGGGTCAATGAGCAGTTCTTC,CASSPPLAGVNEQFF
TRBD1,TRBJ2-5,TRBV11-1,NA,TGTGCCAGCAGCACCGGGACAGGGTCTAAGACCCAGTACTTC,CASSTGTGSKTQYF
TRBD1,TRBJ1-1,TRBV5-4,NA,TGTGCCAGCAGATATGAATGGGGGACAGGGGACACTGAAGCTTTCTTT,CASRYEWGTGDTEAFF
TRBD2,TRBJ2-7,TRBV5-1,few,TGCGCCAGCAGCTTGGCGACTAGCGGGTTTACCTACGAGCAGTACTTC,CASSLATSGFTYEQYF
NA,TRBJ2-5,TRBV7-9,few,TGTGCCAGCAGCTCCGATCTGGCAGGGATAAAGACCCAGTACTTC,CASSSDLAGIKTQYF
NA,TRBJ1-3,TRBV30,few,TGTGCCTGGAGCGGTCGGGGAAACACCATATATTTT,CAWSGRGNTIYF
TRBD1,TRBJ2-1,TRBV6-5,NA,TGTGCCAGTTTCTCCGGGACAGGAGACAATGAGCAGTTCTTC,CASFSGTGDNEQFF
NA,TRBJ2-7,TRBV29-1,NA,TGCAGCGTTGCGACAGATTCGAGCTCCTACGAGCAGTACTTC,CSVATDSSSYEQYF
NA,TRBJ2-3,TRBV4-2,NA,TGTGCCAGCAGGGGGGACTTTGGCACAGATACGCAGTATTTT,CASRGDFGTDTQYF
TRBD2,TRBJ2-7,TRBV29-1,NA,TGCAGCGGGGGACTAGCGGGAGCTCGGCAGTACTTC,CSGGLAGARQYF
NA,TRBJ1-1,TRBV6-5,few,TGTGCCAGCAGTGTCACAGGGTCCACTGAAGCTTTCTTT,CASSVTGSTEAFF
NA,TRBJ1-5,TRBV12-5,few,TGTGCTAGTGGTTCCAGGGTTAGCAATCAGCCCCAGCATTTT,CASGSRVSNQPQHF
NA,TRBJ1-4,TRBV30,NA,TGTGCCTGGAGTGTACTCCCTAATGAAAAACTGTTTTTT,CAWSVLPNEKLFF
TRBD1,TRBJ2-4,TRBV6-5,NA,TGTGCCAGCAGTTACTCGACAGGGGGGGGCATTCAGTACTTC,CASSYSTGGGIQYF
TRBD1,TRBJ1-1,TRBV4-1,few,TGCGCCAGCAGCCAAGCCCCTGGACAGGGAGGCACTGAAGCTTTCTTT,CASSQAPGQGGTEAFF
NA,TRBJ1-4,TRBV25-1,many,TGTGCCAGCAGTGAGGAGGGGCCGGGGGAAAAACTGTTTTTT,CASSEEGPGEKLFF
NA,TRBJ1-1,TRBV14,few,TGTGCCAGCAGCCAAATGCGGAACACTGAAGCTTTCTTT,CASSQMRNTEAFF
TRBD1,TRBJ2-1,TRBV19,few,TGTGCCAGTAGTGCAATTCCGGGACAGGGTCCCAATGAGCAGTTCTTC,CASSAIPGQGPNEQFF
TRBD1,TRBJ1-4,TRBV20-1,once,TGCAGTGCTAGCCTAGACAGGGTCCTGTTTTTT,CSASLDRVLFF
NA,TRBJ2-1,TRBV5-1,few,TGCGCCAGCAGTGGGCTCGGCTACAATGAGCAGTTCTTC,CASSGLGYNEQFF
TRBD1,TRBJ1-1,TRBV9,NA,TGTGCCAGCAGCGTAGTCTCCCGTGTTGGGACAGCAGAAGCTTTCTTT,CASSVVSRVGTAEAFF
NA,TRBJ2-5,TRBV19,few,TGTGCCAGTAGTATGATTGGAGGGGGGGCCCAAGAGACCCAGTACTTC,CASSMIGGGAQETQYF
NA,TRBJ2-1,TRBV21-1,NA,TGTGCCAGCAGCAAAGCTGAGTGGGAGGGACGCAATGAGCAGTTCTTC,CASSKAEWEGRNEQFF
TRBD2,TRBJ2-5,TRBV11-2,NA,TGTGCCAGCAGCTTACAAGCGGGGGGGGTATCGGAGACCCAGTACTTC,CASSLQAGGVSETQYF
NA,TRBJ1-2,TRBV6-1,NA,TGTGCCAGCAGTGGAGGACAGTTCTATGGCTACACCTTC,CASSGGQFYGYTF
NA,TRBJ1-5,TRBV10-3,few,TGTGCCATCAGTGAGTCGAAGGAAGAGGTTCGCCAGCCCCAGCATTTT,CAISESKEEVRQPQHF
NA,TRBJ2-3,TRBV27,NA,TGTGCCAGCAGCTCCTCCAATGTCGGGGATACGCAGTATTTT,CASSSSNVGDTQYF
NA,TRBJ1-2,TRBV9,NA,TGTGCCAGCAGCGTCGAGGGGAGCGGGGGCTACACCTTC,CASSVEGSGGYTF
NA,TRBJ1-2,TRBV27,few,TGTGCCAGCGGGGGCTCTAACTATGGCTACACCTTC,CASGGSNYGYTF
NA,TRBJ1-2,TRBV5-4,few,TGTGCCAGCAGCCCGGGGGGAGAGGGGCTCTATGGCTACACCTTC,CASSPGGEGLYGYTF
TRBD1,TRBJ2-4,TRBV28,NA,TGTGCCAGCAGTCGACAGGGGCTTAACATTCAGTACTTC,CASSRQGLNIQYF
NA,TRBJ1-2,TRBV5-1,few,TGCGCCAGCAGCTTGGAGGGAGCTAACTATGGCTACACCTTC,CASSLEGANYGYTF
NA,TRBJ2-3,TRBV5-1,few,TGCGCCAGCAGCGCGGACAGTACCGCTGTTACGCAGTATTTT,CASSADSTAVTQYF
NA,TRBJ1-5,TRBV30,few,TGTGCCTGGAGTGTAGAGGGAAGCAATCAGCCCCAGCATTTT,CAWSVEGSNQPQHF
NA,TRBJ1-4,TRBV20-1,few,TGCAGTGCTAGAGGGGGGGGAAAACTGTTTTTT,CSARGGGKLFF
NA,TRBJ1-4,TRBV30,many,TGTGCCTGGAGAAGCAAGGGGATAGCGGGGGAAAAACTGTTTTTT,CAWRSKGIAGEKLFF
TRBD1,TRBJ1-5,TRBV6-5,NA,TGTGCCAGCAGGACCAATCAGGGGGATCAGCCCCAGCATTTT,CASRTNQGDQPQHF
TRBD1,TRBJ1-4,TRBV7-9,many,TGTGCCAGCAGAGGGACAGTTGCAACTAATGAAAAACTGTTTTTT,CASRGTVATNEKLFF
NA,TRBJ2-5,TRBV18,many,TGTGCCAGCTCACCACGGGCCAGGGTCGAGGAGACCCAGTACTTC,CASSPRARVEETQYF
NA,TRBJ1-2,TRBV6-5,few,TGTGCCAGCAGTTACGCAGGTTTCGCTAACTATGGCTACACCTTC,CASSYAGFANYGYTF
TRBD2,TRBJ2-2,TRBV9,NA,TGTGCCAGCAGCGTAGCCCGCGGGGGGGGGAACACCGGGGAGCTGTTTTTT,CASSVARGGGNTGELFF
TRBD2,TRBJ2-3,TRBV4-3,NA,TGCGCCAGCAGCCCCCTTTTAGCGGGATCTAGCACAGATACGCAGTATTTT,CASSPLLAGSSTDTQYF
NA,TRBJ2-1,TRBV11-1,NA,TGTGCCAGCAGCTTAGCTTGGACTACCAATGAGCAGTTCTTC,CASSLAWTTNEQFF
NA,TRBJ2-1,TRBV11-2,many,TGTGCCAGCAGGTTCCAGGGGTTGCAGTTCTTC,CASRFQGLQFF
NA,TRBJ2-7,TRBV5-1,few,TGCGCCAGCGCCTCCTCAAACGGACAGAGCTACGAGCAGTACTTC,CASASSNGQSYEQYF
TRBD1,TRBJ2-1,TRBV5-4,NA,TGTGCCAGCAGCTTGGTAACAGGGGGTTACAATGAGCAGTTCTTC,CASSLVTGGYNEQFF
TRBD2,TRBJ2-7,TRBV9,few,TGTGCCAGCAGCGCAGGACTAGCGGGAAACGAGCAGTACTTC,CASSAGLAGNEQYF
NA,TRBJ2-3,TRBV18,few,TGTGCCAGCTCACCACCAACAAATACGCAGTATTTT,CASSPPTNTQYF
TRBD2,TRBJ2-5,TRBV5-1,few,TGCGCCAGCACCCAATCGGGGGGTCGTCAAGAGACCCAGTACTTC,CASTQSGGRQETQYF
NA,TRBJ2-7,TRBV7-9,few,TGTGCCAGCAGCCCCGGTAAGGGGGGGGACTCCTACGAGCAGTACTTC,CASSPGKGGDSYEQYF
TRBD2,TRBJ2-7,TRBV11-2,NA,TGTGCCAGCAGCACCCGGACTAGCGGAGCCTACGAGCAGTACTTC,CASSTRTSGAYEQYF
NA,TRBJ2-2,TRBV19,NA,TGTGCCAGTAGTATAACAGGGACCAACACCGGGGAGCTGTTTTTT,CASSITGTNTGELFF
TRBD2,TRBJ2-5,TRBV7-2,NA,TGTGCCAGCAGCTTAGAGCTAGCGGGTGTTCGGGAGACCCAGTACTTC,CASSLELAGVRETQYF
TRBD2,TRBJ2-1,TRBV4-2,NA,TGTGCCAGCAGCCAACATAGCGGGGGGGCCTTAAATGAGCAGTTCTTC,CASSQHSGGALNEQFF
TRBD1,TRBJ1-2,TRBV6-6,few,TGTGCCAGCAGTTACGAAGACAGGGCGGGAGGCGGCTACACCTTC,CASSYEDRAGGGYTF
TRBD2,TRBJ2-1,TRBV5-1,NA,TGCGCCAGCAGCTTGGTGGCGGGAGAGCCCAATTATGAGCAGTTCTTC,CASSLVAGEPNYEQFF
NA,TRBJ1-4,TRBV4-2,few,TGTGCCAGCAGCCAAGATCCGGGTGCAGGGGAAAAACTGTTTTTT,CASSQDPGAGEKLFF